This T cell receptor beta chain was recovered during a study of cytomegalovirus exposure and HLA in healthy donors. A note on this clone: The antigen is undetermined.

The trim removed 6 bases at V and 4 bases at J, leaving 7 bases unmatched. Germline loops: CDR1 LNHNV, CDR2 YYDKDF (reference sequence). The CDR3 is 15 amino acids. Donors were nominally healthy when sampled, though unrecorded immune exposures were likely. The PCR made use of 60 Vbeta and 13 Jbeta primers. Assay: immunoSEQ multiplex PCR; the TCRdb copy retains only in-frame clones and omits some. The sample lists some 120,000 clones, 83% occurring once. General study points: It was 150 to 200 TCR beta chains that were listed as cytomegalovirus-associated.

Sequencing input: PBMCs. V gene TRBV15 combines with J gene TRBJ2-2, with 8 nucleotides matching TRBD2. This sequence originates from a woman aged 40-49 years in good health and CMV-seropositive. CDR3 region: CATSLGREGTGELFF. The CDR3 DNA sequence: TGTGCCACCAGTCTCGGGAGGGAAGGCACCGGGGAGCTGTTTTTT.